A single T cell receptor beta chain is shown here with its context. Its cognate antigen is unknown. This sample was taken from a study of vaccination effects on CD4 cells after COVID-19. Overall study findings and caveats: Convalescent patients numbered few in the study; early post-infection timepoints were missing entirely. Among infection- and vaccine-induced clones, marked clonal contraction occurred late after vaccination.

Antigen-specific CD4+ T cells were expanded (with viral peptide pools) by the ViraFEST assay ahead of sequencing. CD4+ T cells were isolated after about nine days of culture. Two-dose BNT162b2 or mRNA-1273 vaccination was given to participants. Every well got around 1.9 million PBMC, which were grown with around 9.2 IU/ml IL-2 and about 10 ug/ml peptides. The data were produced by immunoSEQ multiplex PCR, yet TCRdb's version contains in-frame clones alone and is incomplete. The sample records over 80,000 clones, under 85% being singletons. Germline V gives CDR1 MRHNA, CDR2 SNTAGT. V shed 6 bases and J shed 2 bases, with 10 bases lying between them. The CDR3 totals 13 residues.

The sequence derives from a human donor who received a COVID-19 vaccine. The sequencing used CD4+ T cells from PBMCs cultured with HCoV-OC43 spike peptides, collected after COVID-19 vaccination. Subset in this sample: HCoV-OC43 spike overlapping peptide pool stimulation. J is TRBJ1-1 and V is TRBV6-4; possibly TRBD1 for D (6 bases). In nucleotides, the CDR3 is TGTGCCAGCAGCGGACAGATCAACACTGAAGCTTTCTTT. As protein: CASSGQINTEAFF.